This passage covers 16 T cell receptor beta chains from one sample sequenced in a study of siplizumab effects on memory and regulatory T cells (dated by TCRdb to the late 2010s). Library preparation employed the immunoSEQ multiplex PCR assay. This is the immuneACCESS table as TCRdb keeps it, with only in-frame sequences that have V and J called. A part of the clones is gone; compared with another copy, unresolved V genes explain less than half, and the rest is unexplained. The sample table lists nearly 85,000 clones, more than 85% of them with a count of one. The ten largest clones add up to about a fifth of the sample. The specimen was CD8+ T cells sorted from blood. The receptors stem from a human donor in good health.

The V call is TRBV4-1, the J call TRBJ1-6; D uncertain. This CDR3 has 15 amino acids. Per germline, CDR1 MGHRA and CDR2 YSYEKL. The V end lost 3 bases, the J end lost 7 bases, and 13 bases lay between the germline ends. The CDR3 DNA reads as TGCGCCAGCAGCCACAACCCGGGTGCGAATTCACCCCTCCACTTT. Its translation: CASSHNPGANSPLHF.

CDR3 in DNA: TGTGCCAGCAGCCACAGCCCAGGAGCTAACTATGGCTACACCTTC. Its protein is CASSHSPGANYGYTF. This rearrangement joins TRBV11-2 to TRBJ1-2; D gene unclear. CDR1 and CDR2 from the germline V gene are SGHAT and FQNNGV. V was shortened by 5 bases and J by 0 bases, with 13 bases between the two germline ends. This CDR3 has 15 amino acids.

This chain links TRBV4-1 with TRBJ2-5, with D perhaps matching TRBD2 (6 bases). Between the trimmed V and J ends, which lost 1 base and 1 base, there was a span of 22 bases. Germline loops: CDR1 MGHRA, CDR2 YSYEKL. The CDR3 totals 19 residues. The CDR3 protein is CASSQVVYGAGSSQETQYF. CDR3 DNA sequence: TGCGCCAGCAGCCAAGTTGTTTATGGGGCGGGATCATCCCAAGAGACCCAGTACTTC.

The chain recombines TRBV27 with TRBJ2-7, with 11 bases fitting TRBD2. This CDR3 region has 15 residues. Germline V lookup: CDR1 MNHEY, CDR2 SMNVEV (reference sequence). V was pared by 0 bases and J by 7 bases, with 5 bases of the junction left unmatched. CDR3 in amino acids: CASSLSTSGSREQYF. The DNA of the CDR3 is TGTGCCAGCAGTTTATCAACTAGCGGGAGTCGGGAGCAGTACTTC.

This clone occurred once. CDR3 amino acids: CASSLEFAPLNNEQYF. CDR3 DNA: TGTGCCAGCAGCTTAGAATTTGCCCCTCTCAACAACGAGCAGTACTTC. The chain combines TRBV11-2 with TRBJ2-7; D is undetermined. Between the trimmed V and J ends, which lost 0 bases and 5 bases, there was a span of 17 bases. The CDR3 loop spans 16 amino acids. Germline-derived CDR1 and CDR2 are SGHAT and FQNNGV.

In its sample, this clone was seen once. The chain uses TRBV6-5 and TRBJ1-6; D is uncertain. Germline CDR1 MNHEY, CDR2 SVGAGI. The CDR3 has 14 amino acids. V lost 0 bases and J 9 bases, leaving 9 bases between the germline ends. The CDR3 sequence is CASSYSSLGSPLHF. The CDR3 region has the DNA TGTGCCAGCAGTTACTCATCTTTAGGTTCACCCCTCCACTTT.

The gene calls are TRBV5-1 and TRBJ2-4; TRBD2 might be the D (6 bases). Trimming shortened V by 2 bases and J by 1 base, and 7 bases separated the two germline ends. CDR3 length: 14 amino acids. From germline, CDR1 is SGHRS and CDR2 YFSETQ. The CDR3: CASSFGGAKNIQYF. CDR3 sequence (DNA): TGCGCCAGCAGCTTTGGGGGGGCCAAAAACATTCAGTACTTC.

The chain couples TRBV9 to TRBJ1-3; D unclear. Germline V gene lookup returns CDR1 SGDLS and CDR2 YYNGEE. Trimming removed 4 bases from V and 0 bases from J, with 11 bases in between. The CDR3 contains 15 residues. CDR3 in amino acids: CASSLSGSSGNTIYF. The CDR3 nucleotides are TGTGCCAGCAGCTTGTCGGGGAGCTCTGGAAACACCATATATTTT.

CDR3 in amino acids: CASSSTSSYNNEQFF. In nucleotides, the CDR3 is TGTGCCAGCAGCTCAACTAGCTCCTACAACAATGAGCAGTTCTTC. The chain has TRBV5-4 and TRBJ2-1; maybe TRBD2 (6 bases). This CDR3 has 15 amino acids. Trimming stripped 3 bases from V and 5 bases from J, with 15 bases between. Germline loops: CDR1 SGHNT, CDR2 YYREEE (reference sequence). The full variable domain, completed using reference TRBV5-4 and TRBJ2-1, is ETGVTQSPTHLIKTRGQQVTLRCSSQSGHNTVSWYQQALGQGPQFIFQYYREEENGRGNFPPRFSGLQFPNYSSELNVNALELDDSALYLCASSSTSSYNNEQFFGPGTRLTVL.

This chain joins TRBV6-1 and TRBJ1-5, with 8 bases matching TRBD1. The germline CDR1 and CDR2 sequences are MNHNS and SASEGT. This CDR3 contains 14 residues. With 7 bases clipped from V and 6 bases from J, the junction kept 8 bases outside the gene matches. The CDR3 nucleotides are TGTGCCAGCACAGCTGGGGACAGGTTTCAGCCCCAGCATTTT. This encodes CASTAGDRFQPQHF.

The chain has TRBV11-2 and TRBJ2-7; either TRBD1 or TRBD2 may supply D (5 bases each). The CDR3 loop spans 15 amino acids. Germline CDR1 and CDR2: SGHAT and FQNNGV. Trimming pared 5 bases from V and 2 bases from J, leaving 16 bases between. CDR3 protein: CASSPWDPKTYEQYF. The CDR3 bases are TGTGCCAGCAGCCCCTGGGACCCTAAAACCTACGAGCAGTACTTC.

As to this clone: The sample has other DNA sequences that encode this CDR3 too. The chain carries TRBV27 and TRBJ2-1, with D hard to call. Looked up from germline, CDR1 is MNHEY and CDR2 is SMNVEV (reference sequence). V gave up 3 bases and J gave up 6 bases, with 3 bases separating them. This CDR3 region has 11 residues. The CDR3 here is CASSFGNEQFF. The CDR3 DNA reads as TGTGCCAGCAGTTTCGGCAATGAGCAGTTCTTC.

The J gene is TRBJ2-1, the V gene TRBV10-3; 7 bases are a match to TRBD1. The V gene's germline CDR1 is ENHRY and CDR2 SYGVKD. CDR3 size: 16 residues. J lost 5 bases, V lost 3 bases, and 10 bases had no gene match. The CDR3 loop reads CAISEGAGGKDNEQFF. The DNA of the CDR3 is TGTGCCATCAGTGAAGGGGCAGGGGGAAAGGACAATGAGCAGTTCTTC.

The chain is built from TRBV7-9 and TRBJ2-3, with D unclear. Trimming left V 2 bases short and J 4 bases short, with 13 bases between. Germline CDR1 is SEHNR and CDR2 is FQNEAQ (reference sequence). This CDR3 spans 15 amino acids. The CDR3 DNA is TGTGCCAGCAGCTTAATGACGCGCCCCTCAGATACGCAGTATTTT. Its protein product is CASSLMTRPSDTQYF.

CDR3 region: CASSLGGGTEAFF. The DNA for the CDR3 is TGTGCCAGCAGCCTAGGCGGGGGTACTGAAGCTTTCTTT. This chain links TRBV5-8 with TRBJ1-1, with a tentative D call TRBD1 (5 bases). The germline CDR1 and CDR2 sequences are SGHTS and YDEGEE. Trimming shortened V by 4 bases and J by 5 bases, and 12 bases separated the two germline ends. CDR3 length equals 13 residues.

This chain connects TRBV28 to TRBJ1-2; no clear D gene. The germline V gene encodes CDR1 MDHEN and CDR2 SYDVKM. V lost 6 bases to trimming and J lost 4 bases, with 18 bases between them. This CDR3 is built from 15 residues. CDR3 residues: CASSPGMRELYGYTF. CDR3 nucleotide sequence: TGTGCCAGCAGCCCGGGCATGCGGGAACTCTATGGCTACACCTTC.